This note documents a single T cell receptor (beta chain) sequence. This sample was included in a study of PD-1 blockade in classical Hodgkin lymphoma. This CDR3 region has 14 residues. V lost 5 bases, J lost 6 bases, and 7 bases stayed unmatched. Germline V gene data show CDR1 as MDHEN and CDR2 as SYDVKM. Each patient's relapse followed autologous stem cell transplantation, and brentuximab vedotin exposure varied. The assay was immunoSEQ multiplex PCR, and TCRdb's table has in-frame clones only and misses some. The sample consists of 90,000 to 100,000 clones, roughly 89% of them appearing once. The origin of this receptor is a human donor with classical Hodgkin lymphoma. V and J are TRBV28 and TRBJ1-2; 9 nucleotides match TRBD1. The input for sequencing was peripheral blood mononuclear cells (PBMCs), taken before the second cycle of nivolumab. CDR3 coding DNA: TGTGCCAGCAGTCGAGAACAGGGGGCAGATGGCTACACCTTC. The encoded protein is CASSREQGADGYTF.